The rows below give T cell receptor beta chains drawn from one sample of a study of Graves' ophthalmopathy and Graves' hyperthyroidism. TCRdb reprocessed the multiplex PCR reads via MiXCR and lists one record per CDR3 protein. The sample records 400,000 to 450,000 distinct CDR3 sequences, roughly 20% being singletons. The sample comprised peripheral blood. The receptors come from a woman aged 18-29 years with stable Graves' hyperthyroidism. CDR3s leave out the opening cysteine and the closing phenylalanine or tryptophan. Each record gives: clone size, V gene, J gene, CDR3 length, CDR3 protein. Some rows have no size entry. The others give once, few or many, or a class for an expanded clone.

clone size: .; V gene: TRBV28; J gene: TRBJ2-7; CDR3 length: 11; CDR3 protein: ASSNRGRYEQY
clone size: many; V gene: TRBV12-3/TRBV12-4; J gene: TRBJ2-7; CDR3 length: 13; CDR3 protein: ASSLPTSGRAEQY
clone size: many; V gene: TRBV20-1; J gene: TRBJ2-4; CDR3 length: 13; CDR3 protein: SARPGTGGKSIQY
clone size: many; V gene: TRBV18; J gene: TRBJ1-6; CDR3 length: 13; CDR3 protein: ASSPAGQGNSPLH
clone size: many; V gene: TRBV6-5; J gene: TRBJ2-7; CDR3 length: 10; CDR3 protein: ASGGRGYEQY
clone size: .; V gene: TRBV7-9; J gene: TRBJ1-2; CDR3 length: 12; CDR3 protein: ASSLILTGQGYT
clone size: .; V gene: TRBV27; J gene: TRBJ1-2; CDR3 length: 9; CDR3 protein: AAGEGYGYT
clone size: few; V gene: TRBV7-8; J gene: TRBJ2-7; CDR3 length: 15; CDR3 protein: ASSLAAGGSSSYEQY
clone size: medium-sized; V gene: TRBV11-2; J gene: TRBJ2-7; CDR3 length: 12; CDR3 protein: ASSAGGALKEQY
clone size: many; V gene: TRBV2; J gene: TRBJ2-5; CDR3 length: 14; CDR3 protein: ASSSSGGGPPETQY
clone size: many; V gene: TRBV7-9; J gene: TRBJ1-1; CDR3 length: 11; CDR3 protein: ASSLVIGTEAF
clone size: many; V gene: TRBV7-9; J gene: TRBJ1-3; CDR3 length: 9; CDR3 protein: ASNFGNTIY
clone size: once; V gene: TRBV15; J gene: TRBJ1-1; CDR3 length: 13; CDR3 protein: ATRGVQTANTEAF
clone size: .; V gene: TRBV30; J gene: TRBJ2-2; CDR3 length: 12; CDR3 protein: AWSVGAATGELF
clone size: many; V gene: TRBV30; J gene: TRBJ2-5; CDR3 length: 11; CDR3 protein: AWDGGGPGTQY
clone size: many; V gene: TRBV2; J gene: TRBJ2-7; CDR3 length: 11; CDR3 protein: ASSRNRQNEQY
clone size: few; V gene: TRBV11-3; J gene: TRBJ2-7; CDR3 length: 13; CDR3 protein: ASSFSRGPSYEQY
clone size: .; V gene: TRBV12-3/TRBV12-4; J gene: TRBJ2-7; CDR3 length: 12; CDR3 protein: ASSPTGTGGAQY